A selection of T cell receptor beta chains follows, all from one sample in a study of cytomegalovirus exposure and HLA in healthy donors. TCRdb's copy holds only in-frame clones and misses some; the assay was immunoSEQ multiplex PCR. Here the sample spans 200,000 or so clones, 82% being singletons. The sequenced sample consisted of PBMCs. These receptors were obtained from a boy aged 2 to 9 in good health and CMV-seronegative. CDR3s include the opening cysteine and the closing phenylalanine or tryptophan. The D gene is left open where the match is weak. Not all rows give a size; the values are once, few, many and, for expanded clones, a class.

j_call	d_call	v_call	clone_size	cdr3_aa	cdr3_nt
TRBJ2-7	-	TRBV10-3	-	CAIGAGQGLGGYEQYF	TGTGCCATCGGCGCGGGGCAGGGATTAGGTGGGTACGAGCAGTACTTC
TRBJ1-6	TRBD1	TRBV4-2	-	CASSPTGGDSPLHF	TGTGCCAGCAGCCCGACAGGGGGGGATTCACCCCTCCACTTT
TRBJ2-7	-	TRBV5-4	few	CASSLGQESYEQYF	TGTGCCAGCAGCTTGGGACAGGAAAGCTACGAGCAGTACTTC
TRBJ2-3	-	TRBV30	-	CAVGGATGDTQYF	TGTGCCGTTGGGGGGGCCACCGGAGATACGCAGTATTTT
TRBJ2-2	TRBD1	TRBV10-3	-	CAISTRGPDPGELFF	TGTGCCATCAGTACCAGGGGGCCGGATCCCGGGGAGCTGTTTTTT
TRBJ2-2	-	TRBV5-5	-	CASSFPAGELFF	TGTGCCAGCAGCTTTCCCGCCGGGGAGCTGTTTTTT
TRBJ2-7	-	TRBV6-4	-	CASRAAGTTYEQYF	TGTGCCAGCAGGGCCGCCGGGACAACCTACGAGCAGTACTTC
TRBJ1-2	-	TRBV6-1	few	CASTSEVGGGYTF	TGTGCCAGCACCTCTGAGGTAGGGGGTGGCTACACCTTC
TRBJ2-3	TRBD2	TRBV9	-	CASSVGLAGDTDTQYF	TGTGCCAGCAGCGTAGGACTGGCGGGGGACACAGATACGCAGTATTTT
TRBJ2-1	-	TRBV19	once	CASSMPGVEQFF	TGTGCCAGTAGCATGCCAGGGGTCGAACAGTTCTTC
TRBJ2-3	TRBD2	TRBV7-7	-	CASSLGAGGHTDTQYF	TGTGCTAGCAGCTTGGGGGCGGGGGGCCACACAGATACGCAGTATTTT
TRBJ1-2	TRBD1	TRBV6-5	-	CASSYSGTGTYGYTF	TGTGCCAGCAGTTACTCGGGGACAGGGACCTATGGCTACACCTTC
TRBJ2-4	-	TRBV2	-	CASSLSGLAKNIQYF	TGTGCCAGCAGCTTGAGTGGACTAGCCAAAAACATTCAGTACTTC
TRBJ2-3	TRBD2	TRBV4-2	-	CASSQRSGTSGPTDTQYF	TGTGCCAGCAGCCAAAGGTCCGGGACTAGCGGTCCCACAGATACGCAGTATTTT
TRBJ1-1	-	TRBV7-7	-	CASSFTVNTEAFF	TGTGCTAGCAGCTTTACAGTGAACACTGAAGCTTTCTTT
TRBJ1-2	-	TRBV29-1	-	CSVEYRPYGYTF	TGCAGCGTTGAGTACAGGCCCTATGGCTACACCTTC